Here is one T cell receptor (beta chain) with its context. What it binds is unknown. TCRdb keeps only in-frame clones here, not all; method: immunoSEQ multiplex PCR. The data contain tens of thousands of clones, 65% to 85% of them seen just once; the ten biggest clones take up 4.5% to 6.5%. The data derive from a study of Tregs in tolerant kidney transplant recipients. Overall study results and limits: This study did not directly address biological reproducibility.

The CDR3 spans 14 residues. V dropped 1 base and J dropped 7; count of bases not matched to a gene: 3. Germline CDR1 and CDR2: SGHAT and FQNNGV. The clonotype originates from a human donor in good health. This chain joins TRBV11-2 and TRBJ2-1; 8 bases are a match to TRBD2. The sequencing sample was made of CD4+ T cells from blood. CDR3 loop: CASSLAGGRNEQFF. CDR3 DNA sequence: TGTGCCAGCAGCTTAGCGGGAGGGAGGAATGAGCAGTTCTTC.